The sequence of this T cell receptor (beta chain) was determined in a study of T cell responses to AZD1222 COVID-19 vaccine. Study observations and caveats: Increases in Spike-specific TCR breadth and depth were seen after two AZD1222 doses.

Whether given at about 4 or about 12 weeks, second doses were pooled. TCRdb's table, derived via immunoSEQ multiplex PCR, lists solely in-frame clones and lacks some. The table has about 93,000 clones, approximately 90% seen once. Trimming cost V 2 bases and J 4 bases; bases outside gene matches: 4. CDR3 length: 15 amino acids. CDR1 MNHEY and CDR2 SVGEGT come from the germline V gene. With respect to this clone: Its matching antigen is unknown.

The receptor was derived from an adult who received the AZD1222 COVID-19 vaccine. The sample in question was peripheral blood, obtained 28 days after the second AZD1222 dose. This chain joins TRBV6-2 or TRBV6-3 and TRBJ2-1; 8 bases agree with TRBD2. CDR3 residues: CASSYRGGEYNEQFF. The CDR3 DNA follows: TGTGCCAGCAGTTACCGGGGGGGGGAGTACAATGAGCAGTTCTTC.